One sample yielded the 2 T cell receptor beta chains listed below, sequenced in a study of beta chain features in type 1 diabetes. Study results and limitations: Researchers report that Type 1 diabetes patients had moderately but significantly shorter TCRB CDR3s across all four CD4+ subsets.

What these receptors recognize is not known. Investigators reverse transcribed all isolated RNA, so they sequenced expressed TCRB transcripts. The repertoire was sequenced with immunoSEQ multiplex PCR; TCRdb's copy has only in-frame clones and lacks some. Of approximately 730,000 clones in the sample, about an eighth were seen once. Material for sequencing was naive CD4+ T cells from blood. The receptors were gathered from a man in his late teens or twenties with type 1 diabetes.

The J gene is TRBJ2-7, the V gene TRBV7-9; unclear D gene. Germline values: CDR1 SEHNR, CDR2 FQNEAQ (reference sequence). V was clipped by 4 bases and J by 3 bases, with 4 bases between them. The CDR3 spans 11 residues. As DNA, the CDR3 is TGTGCCAGCAGCTCCCACTACGAGCAGTACTTC. It specifies CASSSHYEQYF.

The sample holds a few counts of this clone. In nucleotides, the CDR3 is TGTGCCACCTCCACCCCGGGCACTGAAGCTTTCTTT. Protein sequence: CATSTPGTEAFF. V and J are TRBV6-5 and TRBJ1-1; no definite D call. CDR1 and CDR2 from the germline V gene are MNHEY and SVGAGI. The CDR3 covers 12 residues. With 10 bases removed from V and 4 bases from J, the gap between germline ends came to 13 bases.